This T cell receptor (beta chain) derives from a study of T cells in women clearing cervical HPV infection. Study-wide background: Cases' blood sampling followed lesion detection by median roughly five months (90 to 200).

Clones were read by immunoSEQ multiplex PCR, and TCRdb kept only the in-frame ones, dropping some. This table holds some 30,000 clones. The CDR3 sequence is 13 residues long. Germline V gene data show CDR1 as DFQATT and CDR2 as SNEGSKA (reference sequence). Of note for this clone: Its antigen remains unknown. The CDR3 is cut off 3 residues early in the read; its end comes from the germline J gene.

Each participant carried one incident cervical HPV16 infection only. Broader study findings: Repertoire richness, not evenness, was significantly elevated in CIN3+ cases versus controls. Cases and controls were distinguished at AUC 0.65 to 0.85 by richness and V genes.

This clonotype was sampled from a woman between 18 and 70 years old with a cervical HPV16 infection that either progressed to CIN3+ or cleared (not recorded which). This chain links TRBV20-1 with TRBJ2-3, with a weak D call TRBD2 (7 bases). Specimen: blood buffy coat. CDR3 in amino acids: CSARNQGRETQYF. The sequenced CDR3 bases are TGCAGTGCTAGAAATCAGGGGCGGGAGACG.